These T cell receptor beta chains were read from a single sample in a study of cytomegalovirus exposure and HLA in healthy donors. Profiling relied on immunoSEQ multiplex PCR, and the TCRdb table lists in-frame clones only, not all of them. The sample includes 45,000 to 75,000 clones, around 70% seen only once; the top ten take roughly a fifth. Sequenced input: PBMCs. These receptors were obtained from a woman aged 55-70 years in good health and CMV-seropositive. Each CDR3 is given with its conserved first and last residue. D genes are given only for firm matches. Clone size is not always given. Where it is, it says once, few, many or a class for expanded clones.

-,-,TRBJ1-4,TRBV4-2,TGTGCCAGCAGCGAGACAGCGGGGGCAACTAATGAAAAACTGTTTTTT,CASSETAGATNEKLFF
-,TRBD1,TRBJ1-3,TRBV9,TGTGCCAGCAGCCTGGACAGGGGAAACACCATATATTTT,CASSLDRGNTIYF
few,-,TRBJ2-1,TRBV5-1,TGCGCCAGCAGCTTGGATGGGCGCACCCGGTACAATGAGCAGTTCTTC,CASSLDGRTRYNEQFF
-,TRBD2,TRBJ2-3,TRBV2,TGTGCCACCCGACTAGCGGGGGGGACAGATACGCAGTATTTT,CATRLAGGTDTQYF
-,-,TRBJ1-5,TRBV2,TGTGCCAGCAGTGTTACACGGGAGGAATCGCCCCAGCATTTT,CASSVTREESPQHF
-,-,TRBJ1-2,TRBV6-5,TGTGCCAGCACCCGGACGGGGGGCGGCTACACCTTC,CASTRTGGGYTF
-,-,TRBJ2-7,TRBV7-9,TGTGCCAGCAGCTTAGCGCGGGACAGACCTTCCTACGAGCAGTACTTC,CASSLARDRPSYEQYF
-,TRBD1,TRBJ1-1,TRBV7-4,TGTGCCAGCAGCTTAAGGACAGGCGGGAACACTGAAGCTTTCTTT,CASSLRTGGNTEAFF
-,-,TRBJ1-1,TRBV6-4,TGTGCCAGCAGTGAGAGGTCAGGGACTGAAGCTTTCTTT,CASSERSGTEAFF
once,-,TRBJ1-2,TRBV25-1,TGTGCCAGCAGTGACAGCGGGACTGTCTATGGCTACACCTTC,CASSDSGTVYGYTF
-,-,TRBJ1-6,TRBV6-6,TGTGCCAGCAGCACCGGGAGGGGGAATTCACCCCTCCACTTT,CASSTGRGNSPLHF
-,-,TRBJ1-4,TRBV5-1,TGCGCCAGCAGCGGGAGGGGTGGTGGAGAAAAACTGTTTTTT,CASSGRGGGEKLFF
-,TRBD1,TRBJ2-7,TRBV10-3,TGTGCCATCAGTAACGGACAGGGTAAGGCCCTGGGGGAGCAGTACTTC,CAISNGQGKALGEQYF
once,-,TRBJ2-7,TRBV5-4,TGTGCCAGCAGTTTACAGGGAAACTCCTACGAGCAGTACTTC,CASSLQGNSYEQYF
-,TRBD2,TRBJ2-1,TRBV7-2,TGTGCCAGCAGCTTAAGTTTCAGCGGGGGCGACAATGAGCAGTTCTTC,CASSLSFSGGDNEQFF
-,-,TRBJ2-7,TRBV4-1,TGCGCCAGCAGCCGAGACAGAGCGATCGAGCAGTACTTC,CASSRDRAIEQYF
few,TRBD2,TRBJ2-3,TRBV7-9,TGTTCCAGCAGCCTATTGCTAGCGGGGGGGCCAGGCACAGATACGCAGTATTTT,CSSSLLLAGGPGTDTQYF
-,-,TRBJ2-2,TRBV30,TGTGCCTGGATAGAGGGAGATGTAGCCGGGGAGCTGTTTTTT,CAWIEGDVAGELFF
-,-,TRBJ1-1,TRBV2,TGTGCCAGCAAAGGTGTGGGGCCGGTGAACACTGAAGCTTTCTTT,CASKGVGPVNTEAFF
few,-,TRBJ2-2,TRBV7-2,TGTGCCACCTCCCCCGGGGTACACACCGGGGAGCTGTTTTTT,CATSPGVHTGELFF
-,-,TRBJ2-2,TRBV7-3,TGTGCCAGCAGCTCGGGGGGCGGCACCGGGGAGCTGTTTTTT,CASSSGGGTGELFF
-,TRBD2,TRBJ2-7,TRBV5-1,TGCGCCAGCAGCTTGGGAGGGACTAGATCTTCCTACGAGCAGTACTTC,CASSLGGTRSSYEQYF
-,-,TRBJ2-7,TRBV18,TGTGCCAGCTCAACTACAGGGTCCTACGAGCAGTACTTC,CASSTTGSYEQYF
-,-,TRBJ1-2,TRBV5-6,TGTGCCAGCAGCCGGGACAACTTCAACTATGGCTACACCTTC,CASSRDNFNYGYTF
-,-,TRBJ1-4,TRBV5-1,TGCGCCAGCAGCTTGTGGGGGCGCGGTGAAAAACTGTTTTTT,CASSLWGRGEKLFF
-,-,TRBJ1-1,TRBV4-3,TGCGCCAGCAGCCAAGATCGGGGGGTCGCTTTCTTT,CASSQDRGVAFF
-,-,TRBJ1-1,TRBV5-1,TGCGCCAGCTATCCTCTCAGGGCCCAGGACACTGAAGCTTTCTTT,CASYPLRAQDTEAFF
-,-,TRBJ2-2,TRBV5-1,TGCGCCAGCAGCTTCTACACCGGGGAGCTGTTTTTT,CASSFYTGELFF
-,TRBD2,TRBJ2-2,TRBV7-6,TGTGCCAGCAGCTTTCTAGCGGGGGGGTCGGCGAACACCGGGGAGCTGTTTTTT,CASSFLAGGSANTGELFF
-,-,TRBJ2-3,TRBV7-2,TGTGCCAGCAGCCTCAGCCCCCGGGGCACAGATACGCAGTATTTT,CASSLSPRGTDTQYF
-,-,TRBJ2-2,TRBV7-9,TGTGCCAGCAGCTTAAGGAGGAACACCGGGGAGCTGTTTTTT,CASSLRRNTGELFF
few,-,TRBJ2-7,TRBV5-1,TGCGCCAGCAGCCTCCTCTCGAGCTCCTACGAGCAGTACTTC,CASSLLSSSYEQYF
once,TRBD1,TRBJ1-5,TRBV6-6,TGTGCCAGCAGTTCCCGCCAGGGGGCGAATCAGCCCCAGCATTTT,CASSSRQGANQPQHF
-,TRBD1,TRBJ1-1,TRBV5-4,TGTGCCAGCAGTCCGGTGAAGGGACAGATGAACACTGAAGCTTTCTTT,CASSPVKGQMNTEAFF
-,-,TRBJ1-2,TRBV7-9,TGTGCCAGCAGCCCTGGGCCCGCGGGTGGCTACACCTTC,CASSPGPAGGYTF
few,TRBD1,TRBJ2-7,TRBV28,TGTGCCAGCAGTTTATCCAGGGGGCTTCTCAACGAGCAGTACTTC,CASSLSRGLLNEQYF
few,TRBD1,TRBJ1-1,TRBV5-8,TGTGCCGAGGACAGGGTAGCTATGGTGGGCACTGAAGCTTTCTTT,CAEDRVAMVGTEAFF
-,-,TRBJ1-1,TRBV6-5,TGTGCCAGCAGTTACGCAGTGAACACTGAAGCTTTCTTT,CASSYAVNTEAFF
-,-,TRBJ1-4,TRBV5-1,TGCGCCAGCAGCTTGGCGGGGGGCGCGGGGAATGAAAAACTGTTTTTT,CASSLAGGAGNEKLFF
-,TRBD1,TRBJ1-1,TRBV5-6,TGTGCCAGCAGCTTGGGGGGACAGGGATCGGGGGCTTTCTTT,CASSLGGQGSGAFF
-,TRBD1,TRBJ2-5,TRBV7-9,TGTGCCAGCAGCTTAGTCACAGGGGAGGAGACCCAGTACTTC,CASSLVTGEETQYF
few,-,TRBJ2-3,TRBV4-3,TGCGCCAGCAGCCAAGTCTTCGGGGGACCCACAGATACGCAGTATTTT,CASSQVFGGPTDTQYF
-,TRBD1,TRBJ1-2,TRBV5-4,TGTGCCAGCAGCTCGCAAAGGGACAGGGGGCAAGGGAACTATGGCTACACCTTC,CASSSQRDRGQGNYGYTF
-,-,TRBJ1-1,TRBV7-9,TGTGCCAGCAGCTCCTCAAGCGGGACAACGAACACTGAAGCTTTCTTT,CASSSSSGTTNTEAFF
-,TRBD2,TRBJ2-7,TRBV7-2,TGTGCCAGCAGCGCGGGGGGGCTCTTAGGGCAGTACTTC,CASSAGGLLGQYF
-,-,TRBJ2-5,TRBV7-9,TGTGCCAGCGGCTTCGTGGGGAGCCAAGAGACCCAGTACTTC,CASGFVGSQETQYF
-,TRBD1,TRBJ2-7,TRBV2,TGTGCCAGCAGTGAAGGGGACAGGTTCTCCTACGAGCAGTACTTC,CASSEGDRFSYEQYF
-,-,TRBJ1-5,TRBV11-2,TGTGCCAGCAGCTTAGGGCAGAATCAGCCCCAGCATTTT,CASSLGQNQPQHF
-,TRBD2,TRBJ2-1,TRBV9,TGTGCCAGCAGCGTACCTGATGGGACTAGCGGGGGGGGGAATGAGCAGTTCTTC,CASSVPDGTSGGGNEQFF
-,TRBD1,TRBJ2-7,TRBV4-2,TGTGCCAGCAGCCTCCAGGGGGCTGTGCAGTACTTC,CASSLQGAVQYF
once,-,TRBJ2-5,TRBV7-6,TGTGCCAGCAGCTTATCGGGGGGCCCGGGGGAGACCCAGTACTTC,CASSLSGGPGETQYF
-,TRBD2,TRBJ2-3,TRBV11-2,TGTGCCAGCAGCTTAGATGTTGGGGCTAGCGGGGGCACAGATACGCAGTATTTT,CASSLDVGASGGTDTQYF
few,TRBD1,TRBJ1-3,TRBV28,TGTGCCAGCAGTTTAGCCGGGACAGGGGGGAACACCATATATTTT,CASSLAGTGGNTIYF
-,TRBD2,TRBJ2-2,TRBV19,TGTGCCAGCATAAGGACTAGCGGGGGGCACGGGGAGCTGTTTTTT,CASIRTSGGHGELFF
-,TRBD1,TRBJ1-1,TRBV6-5,TGTGCCAGCAGTTACCTGACAGGGATGGGCACTGAAGCTTTCTTT,CASSYLTGMGTEAFF
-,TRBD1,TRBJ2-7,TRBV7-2,TGTGCCAGCAGCTTATGGGGACAGGGCAGCAACGAGCAGTACTTC,CASSLWGQGSNEQYF
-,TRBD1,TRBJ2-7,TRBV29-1,TGCAGCGCCCGAGGGGCAGGGGGCTACGAGCAGTACTTC,CSARGAGGYEQYF